These T cell receptor beta chains were read from a single sample in a study of cytomegalovirus exposure and HLA in healthy donors. Libraries were prepared by immunoSEQ multiplex PCR; TCRdb keeps only in-frame clonotypes and omits some of them. Among more than 150,000 clones listed, about 80% were seen once. The specimen was PBMCs. The receptors derive from a man aged 18 to 35 in good health and CMV-seronegative. The CDR3 runs from the conserved cysteine through the conserved F or W. D genes are given only for firm matches. Not every row has a clone size; where given, it reads once, few, many or a size class.

J gene: TRBJ1-4
V gene: TRBV14
D gene: .
clone size: .
CDR3 DNA: TGTGCCAGCAGCAACAAACGGTCGGGTAATGAAAAACTGTTTTTT
CDR3 protein: CASSNKRSGNEKLFF

J gene: TRBJ2-7
V gene: TRBV4-3
D gene: .
clone size: .
CDR3 DNA: TGCGCCAGCAGCCGGTCCTTTAAGCCCCGCTCCTACGAGCAGTACTTC
CDR3 protein: CASSRSFKPRSYEQYF

J gene: TRBJ2-1
V gene: TRBV30
D gene: TRBD2
clone size: .
CDR3 DNA: TGTGCCTGGAGTGTATCCGCTAGCGGGGCCCCCCAGTTCTTC
CDR3 protein: CAWSVSASGAPQFF

J gene: TRBJ2-7
V gene: TRBV11-2
D gene: .
clone size: .
CDR3 DNA: TGTGCCAGCAGCTTAGTGCACATTACCTACGAGCAGTACTTC
CDR3 protein: CASSLVHITYEQYF

J gene: TRBJ1-6
V gene: TRBV30
D gene: .
clone size: .
CDR3 DNA: TGTGCCTGGAGTTTGCGTAATAATTCACCCCTCCACTTT
CDR3 protein: CAWSLRNNSPLHF

J gene: TRBJ2-5
V gene: TRBV5-4
D gene: TRBD2
clone size: once
CDR3 DNA: TGTGCCAGCAGCTTGGCTCCTAGCGGGAGGTCGGAGACCCAGTACTTC
CDR3 protein: CASSLAPSGRSETQYF

J gene: TRBJ1-6
V gene: TRBV19
D gene: .
clone size: .
CDR3 DNA: TGTGCCAGTACCCCCGCGGGGGATCCTAATTCACCCCTCCACTTT
CDR3 protein: CASTPAGDPNSPLHF

J gene: TRBJ1-2
V gene: TRBV6-1
D gene: .
clone size: .
CDR3 DNA: TGTGCCAGCAGGGTAGGGGGCTATGGCTACACCTTC
CDR3 protein: CASRVGGYGYTF

J gene: TRBJ1-1
V gene: TRBV18
D gene: TRBD1
clone size: .
CDR3 DNA: TGTGCCAGCTCACCGAAGGGGGCGCGAACTGAAGCTTTCTTT
CDR3 protein: CASSPKGARTEAFF

J gene: TRBJ2-7
V gene: TRBV5-1
D gene: .
clone size: .
CDR3 DNA: TGCGCCAGCAGCTCTATAACCTACGAGCAGTACTTC
CDR3 protein: CASSSITYEQYF

J gene: TRBJ2-1
V gene: TRBV2
D gene: .
clone size: .
CDR3 DNA: TGTGCCAGCAGCGATACAGCTGAGCAGTTCTTC
CDR3 protein: CASSDTAEQFF

J gene: TRBJ2-3
V gene: TRBV5-8
D gene: .
clone size: .
CDR3 DNA: TGTGCCAGCAGCTTCCGGGACAATCTTTGGGATACGCAGTATTTT
CDR3 protein: CASSFRDNLWDTQYF

J gene: TRBJ2-2
V gene: TRBV7-9
D gene: TRBD1
clone size: .
CDR3 DNA: TGTGCCAGCAGCTTGGGCAGGGGGTTGAACACCGGGGAGCTGTTTTTT
CDR3 protein: CASSLGRGLNTGELFF

J gene: TRBJ1-1
V gene: TRBV27
D gene: TRBD1
clone size: .
CDR3 DNA: TGTGCCAGCACTCCAATCGGGACAGGGGACTCGAACACTGAAGCTTTCTTT
CDR3 protein: CASTPIGTGDSNTEAFF

J gene: TRBJ2-3
V gene: TRBV5-1
D gene: TRBD1
clone size: .
CDR3 DNA: TGCGCCAGCAGCTTGGGACAGGGAAGCACAGATACGCAGTATTTT
CDR3 protein: CASSLGQGSTDTQYF

J gene: TRBJ2-1
V gene: TRBV2
D gene: .
clone size: .
CDR3 DNA: TGTGCCAGCAGGCCCGACATCGGTGGGCAGTTCTTC
CDR3 protein: CASRPDIGGQFF

J gene: TRBJ2-7
V gene: TRBV20-1
D gene: .
clone size: .
CDR3 DNA: TGCAGTGCGCGCCTCTCCTACGAGCAGTACTTC
CDR3 protein: CSARLSYEQYF

J gene: TRBJ2-1
V gene: TRBV10-3
D gene: TRBD2
clone size: .
CDR3 DNA: TGTGCCATCAAGGGGGGAGCGGGAGGTTACAATGAGCAGTTCTTC
CDR3 protein: CAIKGGAGGYNEQFF

J gene: TRBJ1-3
V gene: TRBV6-5
D gene: .
clone size: .
CDR3 DNA: TGTGCCAGCAGCCACTTGGGCCCTGGAAACACCATATATTTT
CDR3 protein: CASSHLGPGNTIYF

J gene: TRBJ2-7
V gene: TRBV5-1
D gene: TRBD2
clone size: once
CDR3 DNA: TGCGCCAGCAGACCAGCGGGAGTTTCCGAGCAGTACTTC
CDR3 protein: CASRPAGVSEQYF

J gene: TRBJ2-4
V gene: TRBV11-2
D gene: TRBD2
clone size: .
CDR3 DNA: TGTGCCAGCAGCACACTAGCGGGCGCTACCGAAGCCAAAAACATTCAGTACTTC
CDR3 protein: CASSTLAGATEAKNIQYF

J gene: TRBJ1-3
V gene: TRBV7-9
D gene: .
clone size: .
CDR3 DNA: TGTGCCAGCAGCTTACAAACAGGGGGAAACACCATATATTTT
CDR3 protein: CASSLQTGGNTIYF

J gene: TRBJ2-7
V gene: TRBV4-3
D gene: TRBD2
clone size: .
CDR3 DNA: TGCGCCAGCAGCCAAGATTTGCGGGAGGGTACCAGCGAGCAGTACTTC
CDR3 protein: CASSQDLREGTSEQYF

J gene: TRBJ2-1
V gene: TRBV19
D gene: TRBD1
clone size: .
CDR3 DNA: TGTGCCAGTAGATCGGAGCGGACAGGGAAGTATGAGCAGTTCTTC
CDR3 protein: CASRSERTGKYEQFF

J gene: TRBJ1-6
V gene: TRBV30
D gene: .
clone size: .
CDR3 DNA: TGTGCCTGGAGTGCGGGAAGTAATTCACCCCTCCACTTT
CDR3 protein: CAWSAGSNSPLHF

J gene: TRBJ1-2
V gene: TRBV5-6
D gene: TRBD1
clone size: few
CDR3 DNA: TGTGCCAGCAGCCTGGGCCTCAGGGGGCATAGCTATGGCTACACCTTC
CDR3 protein: CASSLGLRGHSYGYTF

J gene: TRBJ1-5
V gene: TRBV14
D gene: .
clone size: once
CDR3 DNA: TGTGCCAGCAGCCCCCCCCGAGGCAATCAGCCCCAGCATTTT
CDR3 protein: CASSPPRGNQPQHF

J gene: TRBJ1-1
V gene: TRBV10-3
D gene: .
clone size: .
CDR3 DNA: TGTGCCATCAGTGAGTCTCAGGAAGCTTTCTTT
CDR3 protein: CAISESQEAFF

J gene: TRBJ1-1
V gene: TRBV4-1
D gene: TRBD1
clone size: .
CDR3 DNA: TGCGCCAGCAGCCGCGACAGGGGTGGTAGGGACACTGAAGCTTTCTTT
CDR3 protein: CASSRDRGGRDTEAFF

J gene: TRBJ2-3
V gene: TRBV2
D gene: .
clone size: .
CDR3 DNA: TGTGCCAGCAGTTTCCGGGATACGCAGTATTTT
CDR3 protein: CASSFRDTQYF

J gene: TRBJ2-5
V gene: TRBV9
D gene: TRBD2
clone size: .
CDR3 DNA: TGTGCCAGCAGCGCCTCCGGGACTAGCGTGGAGACCCAGTACTTC
CDR3 protein: CASSASGTSVETQYF

J gene: TRBJ2-3
V gene: TRBV12-5
D gene: .
clone size: .
CDR3 DNA: TGTGCTAGTGGTCGGAGCGGTCCAGATACGCAGTATTTT
CDR3 protein: CASGRSGPDTQYF

J gene: TRBJ2-5
V gene: TRBV5-1
D gene: .
clone size: .
CDR3 DNA: TGCGCCAGCAGCTATGGAGTGTCGAGGGTAGTCCGGGAGACCCAGTACTTC
CDR3 protein: CASSYGVSRVVRETQYF

J gene: TRBJ2-5
V gene: TRBV7-3
D gene: TRBD1
clone size: .
CDR3 DNA: TGTTCCAGCAGCCCTACAGGGGGCGCCGAGACCCAGTACTTC
CDR3 protein: CSSSPTGGAETQYF

J gene: TRBJ1-2
V gene: TRBV2
D gene: TRBD1
clone size: .
CDR3 DNA: TGTGCCAGCAGCGGACAGGGCTATGGCTACACCTTC
CDR3 protein: CASSGQGYGYTF

J gene: TRBJ2-7
V gene: TRBV2
D gene: TRBD1
clone size: .
CDR3 DNA: TGTGCCAGCAGACAGGGGGCTTACGAGCAGTACTTC
CDR3 protein: CASRQGAYEQYF

J gene: TRBJ2-5
V gene: TRBV7-9
D gene: .
clone size: .
CDR3 DNA: TGTGCCAGCAGCTGGGGGGGCGGCCAAGAGACCCAGTACTTC
CDR3 protein: CASSWGGGQETQYF

J gene: TRBJ2-5
V gene: TRBV7-9
D gene: .
clone size: once
CDR3 DNA: TGTGCCAGCAGCTTAGTGGCGGTTAAAGAGACCCAGTACTTC
CDR3 protein: CASSLVAVKETQYF

J gene: TRBJ1-2
V gene: TRBV27
D gene: .
clone size: once
CDR3 DNA: TGTGCCAGCAGTAAAGAGATTAACTATGGCTACACCTTC
CDR3 protein: CASSKEINYGYTF

J gene: TRBJ1-1
V gene: TRBV7-2
D gene: .
clone size: .
CDR3 DNA: TGTGCCAGCAGCTCCCAAGGAGGTAACACTGAAGCTTTCTTT
CDR3 protein: CASSSQGGNTEAFF

J gene: TRBJ2-7
V gene: TRBV6-5
D gene: .
clone size: .
CDR3 DNA: TGTGCCAGCAGTTACTCCAGGGGATACGAGCAGTACTTC
CDR3 protein: CASSYSRGYEQYF

J gene: TRBJ2-7
V gene: TRBV11-2
D gene: TRBD1
clone size: .
CDR3 DNA: TGTGCCAGCAGCTTTCCCGACAGGGAGTACGAGCAGTACTTC
CDR3 protein: CASSFPDREYEQYF

J gene: TRBJ2-3
V gene: TRBV5-1
D gene: .
clone size: .
CDR3 DNA: TGCGCCAGCACACCAATTAGGGGGTCCACAGATACGCAGTATTTT
CDR3 protein: CASTPIRGSTDTQYF

J gene: TRBJ2-6
V gene: TRBV6-1
D gene: .
clone size: .
CDR3 DNA: TGTGCCAGCAGTGATGGAGACAGATTACTCTCTGGGGCCAACGTCCTGACTTTC
CDR3 protein: CASSDGDRLLSGANVLTF

J gene: TRBJ2-3
V gene: TRBV4-2
D gene: TRBD1
clone size: .
CDR3 DNA: TGTGCCAGCAGCCCGCGCGGGACAGGGTTGGATACGCAGTATTTT
CDR3 protein: CASSPRGTGLDTQYF

J gene: TRBJ1-2
V gene: TRBV2
D gene: .
clone size: .
CDR3 DNA: TGTGCCAGCAGTGTGGTCCAACCGCGGGCCCGCAAGGGGGTGGAGAATGGCTACACCTTC
CDR3 protein: CASSVVQPRARKGVENGYTF

J gene: TRBJ1-2
V gene: TRBV2
D gene: .
clone size: .
CDR3 DNA: TGTGCCAGCAGTGAAGCTTACAGTAACTATGGCTACACCTTC
CDR3 protein: CASSEAYSNYGYTF

J gene: TRBJ1-2
V gene: TRBV19
D gene: .
clone size: .
CDR3 DNA: TGTGCCAGTAGTATTGCCACAGGCTATGGCTACACCTTC
CDR3 protein: CASSIATGYGYTF

J gene: TRBJ2-2
V gene: TRBV6-1
D gene: .
clone size: .
CDR3 DNA: TGTGCCAGCAGTGTAACAGGGAGCGTGCTAGCGGTTAACACCGGGGAGCTGTTTTTT
CDR3 protein: CASSVTGSVLAVNTGELFF

J gene: TRBJ2-7
V gene: TRBV2
D gene: TRBD2
clone size: .
CDR3 DNA: TGTGCCAGCAGCCCTAGACTAGCGGGACTCTACGAGCAGTACTTC
CDR3 protein: CASSPRLAGLYEQYF

J gene: TRBJ1-3
V gene: TRBV18
D gene: .
clone size: .
CDR3 DNA: TGTGCCAGCCCTTCTGGAAACACCATATATTTT
CDR3 protein: CASPSGNTIYF

J gene: TRBJ1-1
V gene: TRBV12-2
D gene: .
clone size: .
CDR3 DNA: TGTGCAAGTCGCTTATGGGACAGGGCGAACACTGAAGCTTTCTTT
CDR3 protein: CASRLWDRANTEAFF

J gene: TRBJ2-7
V gene: TRBV4-3
D gene: TRBD1
clone size: .
CDR3 DNA: TGCGCCAGCAGCCAAGACGAGGGACAGGGCTACGAGCAGTACTTC
CDR3 protein: CASSQDEGQGYEQYF

J gene: TRBJ1-2
V gene: TRBV4-1
D gene: .
clone size: .
CDR3 DNA: TGCGCCAGCAGCCAAGCCCCACAGAGTGAGTGGGCTAACTATGGCTACACCTTC
CDR3 protein: CASSQAPQSEWANYGYTF

J gene: TRBJ2-1
V gene: TRBV5-5
D gene: .
clone size: .
CDR3 DNA: TGTGCCAGCAGCTTGTATGCCAGCGACAATGAGCAGTTCTTC
CDR3 protein: CASSLYASDNEQFF